This entry is about one T cell receptor beta chain. Its target is not known. The data stem from a study of shared clonotypes between healthy human individuals. Study-wide results and caveats: Of the naive CD4 clonotypes, roughly 5.2% were shared across a few donors. Incomplete sequencing of sorted subsets was indicated by rarefaction despite large depth. Clonotype sharing among donors likely depends on sequencing depth.

This CDR3 comprises 16 residues. The V segment lost 4 bases and the J segment 5 bases; nucleotides outside the gene matches: 10. From germline, CDR1 is SGHAT and CDR2 FQNNGV. Measured with immunoSEQ multiplex PCR; TCRdb has only the in-frame clones, and not every one. The repertoire has more than 2 million clones, approximately 96% of them found once; the top ten carry 0.1% to 0.15%. The receptor's source is a man younger than 35 in good health. The sample taken for sequencing was naive CD4+ T cells sorted from blood. Documented subset: CD45RA+ positively selected. The chain links TRBV11-2 to TRBJ2-3; the match to TRBD2 covers 9 bases. The CDR3 loop reads CASSSGLTSGLDTQYF. The CDR3 region has the DNA TGTGCCAGCAGCTCCGGGCTTACTAGCGGGCTAGATACGCAGTATTTT.